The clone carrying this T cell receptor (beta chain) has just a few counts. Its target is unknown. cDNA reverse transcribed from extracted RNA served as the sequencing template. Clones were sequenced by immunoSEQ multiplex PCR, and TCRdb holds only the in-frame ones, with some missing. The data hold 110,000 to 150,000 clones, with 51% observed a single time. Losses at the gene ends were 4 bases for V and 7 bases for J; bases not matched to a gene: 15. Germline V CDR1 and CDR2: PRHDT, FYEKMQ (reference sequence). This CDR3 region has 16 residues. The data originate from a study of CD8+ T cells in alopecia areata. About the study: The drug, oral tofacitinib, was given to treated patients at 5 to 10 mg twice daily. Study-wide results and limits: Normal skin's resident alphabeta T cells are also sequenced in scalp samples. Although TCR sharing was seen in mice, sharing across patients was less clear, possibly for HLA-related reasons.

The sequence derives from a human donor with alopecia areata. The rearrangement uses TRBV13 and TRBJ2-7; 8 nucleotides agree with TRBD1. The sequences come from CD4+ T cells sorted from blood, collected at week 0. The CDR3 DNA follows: TGTGCCAGCAGCTACGGTACAGGGGGAATGGGCCGGGAGCAGTACTTC. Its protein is CASSYGTGGMGREQYF.